The source of this TCR beta chain is a study of cytomegalovirus exposure and HLA in healthy donors. The CDR3 runs to 14 residues. With 7 bases clipped from V and 6 bases from J, the junction kept 6 bases outside the gene matches. CDR1 and CDR2 from the germline V gene are MNHNS and SASEGT. In its sample, this clone was seen a few times. PCR involved 60 Vbeta and 13 Jbeta primers. Here immunoSEQ multiplex PCR was the method, and the copy in TCRdb shows in-frame clones only, minus some. The sample has about 140,000 clones; roughly 80% are singletons. This receptor was taken from a woman aged 45 to 65 in good health and CMV-seropositive. Sample: PBMCs. V gene TRBV6-1 combines with J gene TRBJ2-3; TRBD2 matches at 11 bases. CDR3 sequence reads: CASTPTSGVDTQYF. For the CDR3, the DNA is TGTGCCAGCACCCCGACTAGCGGGGTCGATACGCAGTATTTT.